This T cell receptor beta chain derives from a study of T cells in Graves' hyperthyroidism and ophthalmopathy. Study-wide findings and caveats: The model made its ophthalmopathy prediction, and onset followed a median around 6.9 months later.

Worth noting for this clonotype: Its antigen remains unidentified.

TCR beta CDR3 sequences were amplified from RNA transcripts. TCR CDR3 regions were first amplified by RT-PCR with HTBI primers. TCRdb reprocessed the multiplex PCR reads via MiXCR and lists one record per CDR3 protein. The table records 550,000 to 650,000 distinct CDR3 sequences, around 13% of them present only once. V gave up 2 bases and J gave up 2 bases; unmatched junction bases: 3. The CDR3 consists of 14 residues. Germline V gives CDR1 SGHRS, CDR2 YFSETQ. The V and J genes are TRBV5-1 and TRBJ2-5, with 7 bases matching TRBD1. This clonotype was obtained from a woman in her 30s with Graves' hyperthyroidism that later progressed to Graves' ophthalmopathy. The specimen was blood. The CDR3 reads CASSFQGVQETQYF. CDR3 sequence (DNA): TGCGCCAGCAGCTTCCAGGGGGTGCAAGAGACCCAGTACTTC.